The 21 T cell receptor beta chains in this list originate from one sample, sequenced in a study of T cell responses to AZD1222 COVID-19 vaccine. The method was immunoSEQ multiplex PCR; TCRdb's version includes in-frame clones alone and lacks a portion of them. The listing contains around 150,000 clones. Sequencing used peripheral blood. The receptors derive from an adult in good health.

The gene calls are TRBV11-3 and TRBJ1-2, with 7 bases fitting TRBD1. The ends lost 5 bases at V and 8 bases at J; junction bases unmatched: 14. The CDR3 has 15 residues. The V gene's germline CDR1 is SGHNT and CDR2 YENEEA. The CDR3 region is CASSLTPAGGQGYTF. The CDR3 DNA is TGTGCCAGCAGCCTTACCCCGGCAGGGGGTCAAGGCTACACCTTC.

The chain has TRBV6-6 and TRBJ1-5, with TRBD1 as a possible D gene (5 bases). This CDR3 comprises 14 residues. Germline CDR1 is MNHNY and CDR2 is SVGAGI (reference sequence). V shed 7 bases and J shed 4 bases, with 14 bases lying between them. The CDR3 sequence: CASNNPGYNQPQHF. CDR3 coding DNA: TGTGCCAGCAATAATCCAGGGTATAATCAGCCCCAGCATTTT.

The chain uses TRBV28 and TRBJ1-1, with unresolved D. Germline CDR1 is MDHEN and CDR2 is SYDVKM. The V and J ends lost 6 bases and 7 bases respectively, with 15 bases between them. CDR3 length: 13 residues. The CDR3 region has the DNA TGTGCCAGCAGCCCTACCCTGAAGAGTGAAGCTTTCTTT. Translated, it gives CASSPTLKSEAFF.

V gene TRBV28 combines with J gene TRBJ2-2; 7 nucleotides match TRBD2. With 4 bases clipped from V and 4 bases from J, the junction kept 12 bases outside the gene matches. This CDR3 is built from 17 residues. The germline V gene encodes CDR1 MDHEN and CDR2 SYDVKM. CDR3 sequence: CASSSGTGRRGTGELFF. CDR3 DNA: TGTGCCAGCAGTTCCGGGACCGGGAGGCGGGGCACCGGGGAGCTGTTTTTT.

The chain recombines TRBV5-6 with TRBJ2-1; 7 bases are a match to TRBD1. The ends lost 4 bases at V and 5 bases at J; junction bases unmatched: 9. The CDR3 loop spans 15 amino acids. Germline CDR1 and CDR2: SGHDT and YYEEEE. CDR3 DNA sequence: TGTGCCAGCAGCAACCCGGGACAGCTACACAATGAGCAGTTCTTC. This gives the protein CASSNPGQLHNEQFF.

The CDR3 loop is CSALRGGGSDTQYF. CDR3 in DNA: TGCAGCGCTTTGAGGGGCGGGGGCTCAGATACGCAGTATTTT. The chain combines TRBV29-1 with TRBJ2-3, with D tentatively TRBD2 (7 bases). Deletions cut 7 bases from V and 4 bases from J, with 18 bases between. The germline V gene has CDR1 SQVTM and CDR2 ANQGSEA. The CDR3 covers 14 residues.

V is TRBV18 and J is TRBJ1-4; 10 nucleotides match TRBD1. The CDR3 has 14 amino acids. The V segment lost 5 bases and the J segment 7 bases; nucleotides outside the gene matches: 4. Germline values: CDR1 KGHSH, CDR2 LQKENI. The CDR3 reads CASSAGTGAEKLFF. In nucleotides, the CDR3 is TGTGCCAGCTCAGCCGGGACAGGGGCTGAAAAACTGTTTTTT.

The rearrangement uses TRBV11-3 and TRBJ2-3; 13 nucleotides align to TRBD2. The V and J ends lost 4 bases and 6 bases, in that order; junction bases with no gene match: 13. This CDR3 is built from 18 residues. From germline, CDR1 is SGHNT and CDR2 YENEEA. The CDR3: CASSSTSGGARLVDTQYF. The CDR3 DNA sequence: TGTGCCAGCAGCTCTACTAGCGGGGGGGCTAGATTGGTCGATACGCAGTATTTT. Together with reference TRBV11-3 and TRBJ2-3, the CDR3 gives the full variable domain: EAGVVQSPRYKIIEKKQPVAFWCNPISGHNTLYWYLQNLGQGPELLIRYENEEAVDDSQLPKDRFSAERLKGVDSTLKIQPAELGDSAVYLCASSSTSGGARLVDTQYFGPGTRLTVL.

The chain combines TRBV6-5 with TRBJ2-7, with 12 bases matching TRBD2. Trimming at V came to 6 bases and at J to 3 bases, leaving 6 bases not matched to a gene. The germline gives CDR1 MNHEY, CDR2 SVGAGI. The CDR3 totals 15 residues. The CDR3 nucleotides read TGTGCCAGCAGGCCGACTAGCGGGAGTATCTACGAGCAGTACTTC. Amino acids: CASRPTSGSIYEQYF.

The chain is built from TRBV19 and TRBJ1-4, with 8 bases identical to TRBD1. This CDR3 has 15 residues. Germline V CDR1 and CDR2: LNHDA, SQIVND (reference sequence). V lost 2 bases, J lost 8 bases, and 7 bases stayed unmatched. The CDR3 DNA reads TGTGCCAGTAGTATAACCAGGGGGCGCGTGGAAAAACTGTTTTTT. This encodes CASSITRGRVEKLFF.

The CDR3 here is CASSLFGPGRTEAFF. DNA of the CDR3: TGTGCCAGCAGTTTATTTGGGCCTGGGCGCACTGAAGCTTTCTTT. The J gene is TRBJ1-1, the V gene TRBV28, with D unresolved. The CDR3 spans 15 residues. The germline gives CDR1 MDHEN, CDR2 SYDVKM. Trimming removed 1 base from V and 4 bases from J, with 13 bases in between.

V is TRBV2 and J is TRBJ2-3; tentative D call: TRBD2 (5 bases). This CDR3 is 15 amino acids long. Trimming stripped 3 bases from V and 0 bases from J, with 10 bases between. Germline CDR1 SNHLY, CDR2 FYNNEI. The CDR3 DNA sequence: TGTGCCAGCAGTGAGTACGGGGTTAGCACAGATACGCAGTATTTT. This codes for CASSEYGVSTDTQYF.

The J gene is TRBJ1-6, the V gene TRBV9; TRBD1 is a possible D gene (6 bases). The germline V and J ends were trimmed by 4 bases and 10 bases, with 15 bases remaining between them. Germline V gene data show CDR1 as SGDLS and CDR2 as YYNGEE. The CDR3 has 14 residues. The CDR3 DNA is TGTGCCAGCAGCCCAGGACAGTCGGGGTCACCCCTCCACTTT. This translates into CASSPGQSGSPLHF.

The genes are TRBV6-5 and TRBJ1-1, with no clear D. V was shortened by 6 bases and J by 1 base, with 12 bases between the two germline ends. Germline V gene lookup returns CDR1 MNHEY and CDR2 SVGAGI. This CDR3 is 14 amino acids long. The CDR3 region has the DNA TGTGCCAGCAGCCCCCAACCCAGGAACACTGAAGCTTTCTTT. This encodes CASSPQPRNTEAFF.

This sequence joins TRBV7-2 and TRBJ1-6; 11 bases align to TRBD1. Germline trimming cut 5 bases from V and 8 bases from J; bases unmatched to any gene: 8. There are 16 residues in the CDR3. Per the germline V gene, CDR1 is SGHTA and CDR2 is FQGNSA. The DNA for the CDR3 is TGTGCCAGCAGCCCGACGGACAGGGGGCTTGATTCACCCCTCCACTTT. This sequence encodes CASSPTDRGLDSPLHF. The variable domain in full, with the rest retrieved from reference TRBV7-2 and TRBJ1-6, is GAGVSQSPSNKVTEKGKDVELRCDPISGHTALYWYRQSLGQGLEFLIYFQGNSAPDKSGLPSDRFSAERTGGSVSTLTIQRTQQEDSAVYLCASSPTDRGLDSPLHFGNGTRLTVT.

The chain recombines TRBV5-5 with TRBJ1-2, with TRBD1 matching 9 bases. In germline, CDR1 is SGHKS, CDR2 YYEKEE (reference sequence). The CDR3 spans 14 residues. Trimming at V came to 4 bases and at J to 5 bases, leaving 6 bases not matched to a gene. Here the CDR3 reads CASSPRTGDYGYTF. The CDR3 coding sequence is TGTGCCAGCAGCCCTCGGACAGGGGATTATGGCTACACCTTC.

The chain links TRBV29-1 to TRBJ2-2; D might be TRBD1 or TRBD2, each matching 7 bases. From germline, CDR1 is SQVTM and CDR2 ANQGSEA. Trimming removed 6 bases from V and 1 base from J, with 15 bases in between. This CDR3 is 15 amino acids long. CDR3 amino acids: CSVGTRGGNTGELFF. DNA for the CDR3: TGCAGCGTCGGAACCAGGGGGGGGAACACCGGGGAGCTGTTTTTT.

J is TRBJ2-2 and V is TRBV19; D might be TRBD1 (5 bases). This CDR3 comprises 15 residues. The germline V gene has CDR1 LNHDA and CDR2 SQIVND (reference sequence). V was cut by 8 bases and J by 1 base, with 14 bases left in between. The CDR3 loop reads CASRRSTGNTGELFF. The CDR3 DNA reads TGTGCCAGTCGGAGATCCACAGGGAACACCGGGGAGCTGTTTTTT.

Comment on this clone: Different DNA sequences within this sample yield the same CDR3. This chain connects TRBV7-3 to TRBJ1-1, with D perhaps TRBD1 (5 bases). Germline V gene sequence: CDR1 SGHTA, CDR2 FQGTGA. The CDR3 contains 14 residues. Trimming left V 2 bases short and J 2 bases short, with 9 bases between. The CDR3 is CASSLGGVNTEAFF. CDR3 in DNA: TGTGCCAGCAGCTTAGGAGGGGTTAACACTGAAGCTTTCTTT.

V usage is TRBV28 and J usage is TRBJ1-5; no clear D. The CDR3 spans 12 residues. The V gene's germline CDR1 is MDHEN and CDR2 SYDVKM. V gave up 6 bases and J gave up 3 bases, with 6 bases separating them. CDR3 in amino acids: CASRDINQPQHF. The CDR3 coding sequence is TGTGCCAGCAGGGATATCAATCAGCCCCAGCATTTT.

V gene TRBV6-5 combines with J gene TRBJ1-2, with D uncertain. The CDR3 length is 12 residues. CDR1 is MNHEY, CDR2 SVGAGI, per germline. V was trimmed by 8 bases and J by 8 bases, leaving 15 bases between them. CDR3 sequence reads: CASLSQRKGYTF. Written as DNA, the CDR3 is TGTGCCAGCTTGAGTCAACGAAAGGGCTACACCTTC.